These 30 T cell receptor beta chains were sequenced from one sample in a study of OX40 agonist ivuxolimab in advanced cancers. The protocol used for the library was the immunoSEQ multiplex PCR assay. The clones in this table, taken by TCRdb from immuneACCESS, are in-frame only. Not every clone is retained; where verified, under half of the shortfall comes from an unresolved V gene, and the cause of the rest is unknown. This sample holds about 46,000 clones; approximately 90% were observed only once. Around 11% of the sample rests with the top ten. The sequenced sample was CD4+ or CD8+ T cells sorted from blood, obtained in a trial of the OX40 agonist ivuxolimab. All receptors come from an adult with an advanced solid tumor such as melanoma, head and neck, liver or kidney cancer.

J is TRBJ2-7 and V is TRBV19; D is uncertain. Between the trimmed V and J ends, which lost 3 bases and 3 bases, there was a span of 3 bases. Germline CDR1 and CDR2: LNHDA and SQIVND (reference sequence). The CDR3 length is 11 residues. CDR3 in amino acids: CASSIGYEQYF. The DNA of the CDR3 is TGTGCCAGTAGTATCGGCTACGAGCAGTACTTC.

The chain recombines TRBV19 with TRBJ1-1; 7 bases are shared with TRBD1. The CDR3 totals 15 residues. Trimming at V came to 9 bases and at J to 7 bases, leaving 17 bases not matched to a gene. Germline values: CDR1 LNHDA, CDR2 SQIVND (reference sequence). The CDR3 DNA reads TGTGCCAGCGCTCCGGCCACAGGGGCCGTCCATGAAGCTTTCTTT. It specifies CASAPATGAVHEAFF.

This clone occurred once. The chain employs TRBV21-1 and TRBJ1-2; the table's D call, TRBD1, was not checked against the DNA. TRBV21-1 is a pseudogene locus. The CDR3 has 17 amino acids. The CDR3 nucleotides read TGTGCCAGCAGCGATCGGCCGAGACAGGGGGCACGGGTTGGCTACACCTTC. Its translation is CASSDRPRQGARVGYTF.

The sample holds one count of this clone. V gene TRBV7-9 combines with J gene TRBJ2-7, with 7 positions matching TRBD2. Germline lookup yields CDR1 SEHNR and CDR2 FQNEAQ (reference sequence). This CDR3 spans 16 amino acids. The ends lost 4 bases at V and 4 bases at J; junction bases unmatched: 13. The CDR3 DNA follows: TGTGCCAGCAGCTCCGGGGAGGGGCGTAGCCATTACGAGCAGTACTTC. Translation gives CASSSGEGRSHYEQYF.

The rearrangement joins TRBV29-1 to TRBJ1-1; no clear D gene. Germline CDR1 SQVTM, CDR2 ANQGSEA. This CDR3 is built from 13 residues. V lost 8 bases and J 0 bases, leaving 13 bases between the germline ends. The CDR3 bases are TGCAGCTCTCGGTTCGAAGTGAACACTGAAGCTTTCTTT. Its translation is CSSRFEVNTEAFF. The whole variable domain, filled in from reference TRBV29-1 and TRBJ1-1, reads SAVISQKPSRDICQRGTSLTIQCQVDSQVTMMFWYRQQPGQSLTLIATANQGSEATYESGFVIDKFPISRPNLTFSTLTVSNMSPEDSSIYLCSSRFEVNTEAFFGQGTRLTVV.

This clone was recorded only once. The chain employs TRBV11-2 and TRBJ1-5; D might be TRBD1 (5 bases). This CDR3 is built from 14 residues. V was cut by 1 base and J by 6 bases, with 10 bases left in between. The germline gives CDR1 SGHAT, CDR2 FQNNGV. The CDR3 nucleotides are TGTGCCAGCAGCTTAGGACAGTCCTCTCAGCCCCAGCATTTT. The encoded protein is CASSLGQSSQPQHF. The variable domain in full, completed from reference TRBV11-2 and TRBJ1-5, reads EAGVAQSPRYKIIEKRQSVAFWCNPISGHATLYWYQQILGQGPKLLIQFQNNGVVDDSQLPKDRFSAERLKGVDSTLKIQPAKLEDSAVYLCASSLGQSSQPQHFGDGTRLSIL.

The chain employs TRBV7-6 and TRBJ1-1, with D possibly matching TRBD1 (6 bases). Germline V CDR1 and CDR2: SGHVS, FNYEAQ. V lost 8 bases and J 6 bases, leaving 25 bases between the germline ends. The CDR3 spans 16 residues. In nucleotides, the CDR3 is TGTGCCAGCCCCCTTGGGGGGCCCCAGGGAAGCGCTGAAGCTTTCTTT. This gives the protein CASPLGGPQGSAEAFF.

This clone has a single count. The genes are TRBV19 and TRBJ2-7; D possibly corresponds to TRBD2 (5 bases). This CDR3 is built from 13 residues. CDR1 is LNHDA and CDR2 is SQIVND in the germline V gene (reference sequence). V was cut by 7 bases and J by 5 bases, with 15 bases left in between. CDR3: CASTSGRGNEQYF. The CDR3 nucleotides read TGTGCCAGTACCTCCGGCCGAGGGAACGAGCAGTACTTC.

In its sample, this clone was seen once. J is TRBJ2-1 and V is TRBV7-2; D is undetermined. The CDR3 loop spans 15 amino acids. Trimming pared 2 bases from V and 7 bases from J, leaving 15 bases between. Germline V gene data show CDR1 as SGHTA and CDR2 as FQGNSA. CDR3 bases: TGTGCCAGCAGCTTAAGGCCGACGAGAGGTAATGAGCAGTTCTTC. It is translated as CASSLRPTRGNEQFF.

Only one count was recorded for this clone. The J gene is TRBJ1-1, the V gene TRBV19, with 12 bases identical to TRBD1. J gave up 0 bases and V 7 bases, and 6 bases lay outside the gene matches. CDR3 length: 16 residues. Germline-derived CDR1 and CDR2 are LNHDA and SQIVND (reference sequence). The CDR3 nucleotides are TGTGCCAGTAAGTCGGGACAGGGGGCAGTGAACACTGAAGCTTTCTTT. The encoded protein is CASKSGQGAVNTEAFF.

V and J are TRBV4-3 and TRBJ1-5; D is unclear. Trimming took off 0 bases at V and 5 bases at J, with 11 bases between the two ends. From germline, CDR1 is LGHNA and CDR2 YSLEER. The CDR3 is made up of 15 amino acids. The CDR3 protein is CASSQDGSDYQPQHF. CDR3 coding DNA: TGCGCCAGCAGCCAAGATGGTTCCGATTATCAGCCCCAGCATTTT.

The chain joins TRBV9 to TRBJ2-3; D may match TRBD1 or TRBD2 (5 bases each). Germline V gene data show CDR1 as SGDLS and CDR2 as YYNGEE. There are 16 residues in the CDR3. Trimming cost V 3 bases and J 0 bases, with 14 bases left between them. CDR3 protein: CASSDRRGRSTDTQYF. CDR3 nucleotides: TGTGCCAGCAGCGACAGACGGGGCAGGAGCACAGATACGCAGTATTTT.

The rearrangement joins TRBV5-4 to TRBJ1-5; D gene ambiguous. Trimming removed 1 base at V and 3 bases at J, with 11 bases between. CDR1 is SGHNT and CDR2 is YYREEE in the germline V gene (reference sequence). CDR3 length: 15 amino acids. The CDR3 sequence is CASSLHPAANQPQHF. CDR3 DNA sequence: TGTGCCAGCAGCTTGCATCCGGCCGCCAATCAGCCCCAGCATTTT.

The rearrangement joins TRBV5-1 to TRBJ2-7; D may be TRBD2 (7 bases). The CDR3 loop spans 16 amino acids. The germline V and J ends were trimmed by 5 bases and 7 bases, with 25 bases remaining between them. CDR1 is SGHRS and CDR2 is YFSETQ in the germline V gene. This chain's CDR3 is CASRPWASEGGSEQYF. The CDR3 DNA reads as TGCGCCAGCAGACCCTGGGCTAGCGAGGGGGGGAGTGAGCAGTACTTC. The full variable domain, rest sourced from reference TRBV5-1 and TRBJ2-7, is KAGVTQTPRYLIKTRGQQVTLSCSPISGHRSVSWYQQTPGQGLQFLFEYFSETQRNKGNFPGRFSGRQFSNSRSEMNVSTLELGDSALYLCASRPWASEGGSEQYFGPGTRLTVT.

This clone was observed once. The limits of the CDR3 on the DNA are not certain, so only TCRdb's listed CDR3 is given. The chain links TRBV28 to TRBJ1-1; the D call in the table, TRBD1, was not verified against the DNA. The CDR3 is made up of 11 amino acids, end residues included. In germline, CDR1 is MDHEN, CDR2 SYDVKM. This CDR3 reads CASSFGQGSFF.

This chain uses TRBV7-3 with TRBJ1-1; 10 bases align to TRBD1. Germline CDR1 reads SGHTA; CDR2 reads FQGTGA. The CDR3 has 16 residues. J was trimmed by 0 bases and V by 3 bases; bases with no gene match: 4. CDR3 nucleotide sequence: TGTGCCAGCAGCTTGACAGGGGGCGAATTGAACACTGAAGCTTTCTTT. It is translated as CASSLTGGELNTEAFF.

The table lists this clone with a count of one. The chain recombines TRBV6-5 with TRBJ2-7; D unresolved. Trimming took 5 bases from V and 4 from J, leaving 18 bases between them. This CDR3 has 15 residues. Germline CDR1 MNHEY, CDR2 SVGAGI. The CDR3 protein is CASSPGGEHLYEQYF. In DNA, the CDR3 is TGTGCCAGCAGTCCCGGCGGAGAACACCTTTACGAGCAGTACTTC.

The chain carries TRBV29-1 and TRBJ2-3, with a weak D call TRBD2 (6 bases). The V and J ends lost 1 base and 0 bases respectively, with 20 bases between them. Germline CDR1 is SQVTM and CDR2 is ANQGSEA. The CDR3 runs to 18 residues. Here the CDR3 reads CSVEGAIRDFSSTDTQYF. CDR3 DNA: TGCAGCGTTGAAGGGGCGATCCGGGACTTCTCTAGCACAGATACGCAGTATTTT.

This rearrangement joins TRBV30 to TRBJ1-2, with unresolved D. The CDR3 loop spans 13 amino acids. CDR1 is GTSNPN and CDR2 is SVGIG in the germline V gene (reference sequence). With 1 base removed from V and 3 bases from J, the gap between germline ends came to 9 bases. The CDR3 DNA follows: TGTGCCTGGAGTGAAGACGGGTACTATGGCTACACCTTC. Encoded protein: CAWSEDGYYGYTF.

This clone was observed a few times. The V and J genes are TRBV5-4 and TRBJ1-1; no clear D gene. In germline, CDR1 is SGHNT, CDR2 YYREEE (reference sequence). The CDR3 is 12 amino acids. V was pared by 4 bases and J by 5 bases, with 9 bases between. This CDR3 is CASSLGYTEAFF. The CDR3 nucleotides read TGTGCCAGCAGCCTTGGGTATACTGAAGCTTTCTTT.

The chain is built from TRBV6-1 and TRBJ2-7, with TRBD2 identical over 11 bases. There are 15 residues in the CDR3. The ends lost 4 bases at V and 3 bases at J; junction bases unmatched: 5. Germline V CDR1 and CDR2: MNHNS, SASEGT. CDR3 coding DNA: TGTGCCAGCAGTGGCTCCGGGACTAGCGGCTACGAGCAGTACTTC. Translating gives CASSGSGTSGYEQYF.

V usage is TRBV30 and J usage is TRBJ2-7, with 9 bases that match TRBD1. This CDR3 contains 13 residues. The ends lost 4 bases at V and 4 bases at J; junction bases unmatched: 5. Germline CDR1 reads GTSNPN; CDR2 reads SVGIG (reference sequence). CDR3 sequence: CAWTPGQGYEQYF. As DNA, the CDR3 is TGTGCCTGGACCCCGGGACAGGGTTACGAGCAGTACTTC.

V usage is TRBV4-1 and J usage is TRBJ1-1, with TRBD1 matching 7 bases. Losses at the gene ends were 3 bases for V and 3 bases for J; bases not matched to a gene: 4. Germline values: CDR1 MGHRA, CDR2 YSYEKL. This CDR3 spans 14 amino acids. The CDR3 nucleotides are TGCGCCAGCAGCCACGGCAGGGGGTACACTGAAGCTTTCTTT. Translated, it gives CASSHGRGYTEAFF.

The chain couples TRBV27 to TRBJ1-3, with a weak D call TRBD1 (5 bases). Germline V lookup: CDR1 MNHEY, CDR2 SMNVEV (reference sequence). The CDR3 length is 14 residues. Between the trimmed V and J ends, which lost 2 bases and 4 bases, there was a span of 9 bases. In DNA, the CDR3 is TGTGCCAGCAGTTTAAGGGGAGACGGAAACACCATATATTTT. This sequence encodes CASSLRGDGNTIYF.

CDR3 sequence: CASSPQGGGYTF. In nucleotides, the CDR3 is TGTGCCAGCAGTCCACAAGGGGGTGGCTACACCTTC. The gene calls are TRBV27 and TRBJ1-2, with D possibly TRBD1 on 6 matching bases. This CDR3 is built from 12 residues. V was pared by 5 bases and J by 7 bases, with 11 bases between. Germline loops: CDR1 MNHEY, CDR2 SMNVEV (reference sequence).

The J gene is TRBJ2-3, the V gene TRBV9; 12 bases map to TRBD2. The CDR3 covers 16 residues. Germline V CDR1 and CDR2: SGDLS, YYNGEE. Trimming at V came to 2 bases and at J to 4 bases, leaving 5 bases not matched to a gene. CDR3 nucleotides: TGTGCCAGCAGCGTCAGGCTAGCGGGAGGGTCAGATACGCAGTATTTT. It translates to CASSVRLAGGSDTQYF.

The chain has TRBV6-5 and TRBJ2-7, with TRBD1 matching over 12 bases. The CDR3 consists of 14 residues. Trimming took 5 bases from V and 2 from J; bases not matched to a gene: 1. Germline CDR1 and CDR2: MNHEY and SVGAGI. As DNA, the CDR3 is TGTGCCAGCAGTGGGACAGGGGGCCCCTACGAGCAGTACTTC. Encoded protein: CASSGTGGPYEQYF.

This clone was seen only once. V gene TRBV5-4 combines with J gene TRBJ2-2; 8 bases match TRBD2. V was clipped by 10 bases and J by 7 bases; unmatched bases: 15. The CDR3 consists of 15 residues. Germline-derived CDR1 and CDR2 are SGHNT and YYREEE (reference sequence). DNA for the CDR3: TGTGCCGACCCCGGGGCCGCGCGGGGGGTCGGGGAGCTGTTTTTT. This encodes CADPGAARGVGELFF.

J is TRBJ1-2 and V is TRBV10-3; 7 bases are shared with TRBD1. J gave up 7 bases and V 2 bases, and 13 bases lay outside the gene matches. This CDR3 is built from 16 residues. CDR1 is ENHRY and CDR2 is SYGVKD in the germline V gene. The chain's CDR3 is CAISEAVRQGSSGYTF. CDR3 sequence (DNA): TGTGCCATCAGTGAGGCGGTCAGACAGGGCTCGAGTGGCTACACCTTC.

The CDR3 nucleotides are TGTGCCAGTAGTCGTCCCGGGACGGGGAATCAGCCCCAGCATTTT. Its protein is CASSRPGTGNQPQHF. The chain recombines TRBV19 with TRBJ1-5, with D tentatively TRBD1 (5 bases). The CDR3 totals 15 residues. The V and J ends lost 5 bases and 4 bases respectively, with 15 bases between them. The germline V gene has CDR1 LNHDA and CDR2 SQIVND (reference sequence).